Listed here are 28 T cell receptor beta chains from one sample, sequenced in a study of T cells in localized non-small cell lung cancer. Clones were read by immunoSEQ multiplex PCR, and TCRdb kept only the in-frame ones, dropping some. The sample contains about 1,700 clones, about 24% of which appear only once. The sample in question was normal lung tissue next to the tumor, obtained before any cancer treatment. Receptor source: a male donor aged 60 or over with stage II squamous cell lung carcinoma.

In this sample, this clone turned up a few times. V gene TRBV6-8 combines with J gene TRBJ2-3; possibly TRBD2 for D (6 bases). This CDR3 contains 15 residues. Looked up from germline, CDR1 is MNHGY and CDR2 is SAAAGT. V shed 5 bases and J shed 2 bases, with 14 bases lying between them. Written as DNA, the CDR3 is TGTGCCAGCAGTGACGGGGGACTCCTCACAGATACGCAGTATTTT. This translates into CASSDGGLLTDTQYF.

This clone came up a few times. This sequence joins TRBV7-8 and TRBJ2-7, with 7 positions matching TRBD2. CDR1 and CDR2 (germline): SGHVS, FQNEAQ. CDR3 length: 15 amino acids. Trimming at V came to 5 bases and at J to 0 bases, leaving 7 bases not matched to a gene. The CDR3 sequence: CASSRLGGSSYEQYF. Here the CDR3 DNA reads TGTGCCAGCAGCCGCCTCGGGGGGAGCTCCTACGAGCAGTACTTC.

The sample holds a few counts of this clone. The rearrangement joins TRBV19 to TRBJ2-1; D could derive from TRBD1 or TRBD2 (5 bases each). V was clipped by 3 bases and J by 0 bases, with 12 bases between them. This CDR3 region has 16 residues. Per germline, CDR1 LNHDA and CDR2 SQIVND (reference sequence). The DNA of the CDR3 is TGTGCCAGTAGTATCGGGGCGTCCGGCTCCTACAATGAGCAGTTCTTC. This translates into CASSIGASGSYNEQFF. The full variable domain, with the rest looked up from reference TRBV19 and TRBJ2-1, is DGGITQSPKYLFRKEGQNVTLSCEQNLNHDAMYWYRQDPGQGLRLIYYSQIVNDFQKGDIAEGYSVSREKKESFPLTVTSAQKNPTAFYLCASSIGASGSYNEQFFGPGTRLTVL.

By sample share, this clone is large. The gene calls are TRBV11-3 and TRBJ2-7; D is possibly TRBD1 (9 bases). The V end was cut by 2 bases, the J end by 1 base, with 27 bases between. Germline V gives CDR1 SGHNT, CDR2 YENEEA. The CDR3 covers 20 residues. The CDR3 region has the DNA TGTGCCAGCAGCTTAAATTTCGGGACAGGGACTAGAGGGCCTTCCTACGAGCAGTACTTC. It translates to CASSLNFGTGTRGPSYEQYF.

The chain is built from TRBV6-1 and TRBJ2-7, with 8 bases matching TRBD1. V shed 1 base, J shed 4 bases, and the junction held 9 bases outside the gene matches. The CDR3 totals 16 residues. CDR1 is MNHNS, CDR2 SASEGT, per germline. The CDR3 spells CASSEGGQVPLYEQYF. The CDR3 DNA reads TGTGCCAGCAGTGAAGGGGGACAGGTCCCCTTATACGAGCAGTACTTC.

V is TRBV11-3 and J is TRBJ1-3, with unresolved D. Trimming left V 5 bases short and J 0 bases short, with 11 bases between. The length of the CDR3 is 15 residues. Germline loops: CDR1 SGHNT, CDR2 YENEEA. CDR3 sequence reads: CASSAYIGSGNTIYF. Here the CDR3 DNA reads TGTGCCAGCAGCGCCTACATAGGCTCTGGAAACACCATATATTTT.

Judged by abundance, this clone is large (0.1 to 1%). For the CDR3, the DNA is TGTGCCTGGAGTGTCAAGGGTAATTATCAGCCCCAGCATTTT. This encodes CAWSVKGNYQPQHF. V and J are TRBV30 and TRBJ1-5; D remains unclear. The CDR3 is 14 amino acids. Germline V gene data show CDR1 as GTSNPN and CDR2 as SVGIG (reference sequence). Trimming stripped 0 bases from V and 5 bases from J, with 11 bases between.

This clone was found a few times. CDR3 region: CASSQVLSGVYGYTF. The CDR3 DNA follows: TGCGCCAGCAGCCAAGTCCTATCTGGGGTCTATGGCTACACCTTC. This chain connects TRBV1 to TRBJ1-2. TRBV1 is annotated as a pseudogene. There are 15 residues in the CDR3.

V and J are TRBV19 and TRBJ1-2, with unresolved D. The germline V gene has CDR1 LNHDA and CDR2 SQIVND (reference sequence). This CDR3 comprises 14 residues. V shed 3 bases and J shed 2 bases, with 10 bases lying between them. DNA for the CDR3: TGTGCCAGTAGTATCGTAGGGCGAAACTATGGCTACACCTTC. It is translated as CASSIVGRNYGYTF.

This clone turned up a few times. A junction end diverges from the germline sequence, so it may reflect a read error. This sequence joins TRBV11-3 and TRBJ2-7; 9 nucleotides line up with TRBD1. The CDR3 covers 14 residues. From germline, CDR1 is SGHNT and CDR2 YENEEA. As DNA, the CDR3 is TGTGCCAGCAGGTCCGGGACAGGGACCTACGGGCAGTACTTC. Translating gives CASRSGTGTYGQYF.

This clone was seen more than once but under ten times. This chain uses TRBV6-8 with TRBJ2-3; 8 positions match TRBD2. The germline V gene encodes CDR1 MNHGY and CDR2 SAAAGT. CDR3 length: 15 residues. V shed 7 bases and J 1 base; nucleotides not matched to a gene: 7. CDR3 protein: CASKGLDAGTDTQYF. CDR3 in DNA: TGTGCCAGCAAGGGACTAGATGCAGGCACAGATACGCAGTATTTT.

The rearrangement joins TRBV19 to TRBJ2-5, with D possibly being TRBD1 or TRBD2 (5 bases each). Trimming stripped 3 bases from V and 5 bases from J, with 16 bases between. Per germline, CDR1 LNHDA and CDR2 SQIVND (reference sequence). This CDR3 region has 15 residues. CDR3 sequence reads: CASSIQGRDGETQYF. CDR3 DNA: TGTGCCAGTAGTATTCAGGGACGGGACGGGGAGACCCAGTACTTC.

This clone was observed a few times. The chain uses TRBV9 and TRBJ2-2, with a possible D match to TRBD1 (5 bases). Germline V gene data show CDR1 as SGDLS and CDR2 as YYNGEE. The V and J ends lost 1 base and 1 base respectively, with 5 bases between them. The CDR3 consists of 14 residues. In DNA form, the CDR3 reads TGTGCCAGCAGCGTAACAGGGAACACCGGGGAGCTGTTTTTT. Its translation is CASSVTGNTGELFF.

This clone is labeled as large. This chain connects TRBV4-1 to TRBJ1-5; D is uncertain. Trimming cost V 6 bases and J 0 bases, with 15 bases left between them. CDR1 and CDR2 (germline): MGHRA, YSYEKL. The CDR3 length is 16 residues. CDR3 DNA: TGCGCCAGCAGTCTCGAACTTCAAAATAGCAATCAGCCCCAGCATTTT. This codes for CASSLELQNSNQPQHF.

This clone appeared a few times. The V call is TRBV19, the J call TRBJ1-2; no clear D gene. Trimming took 5 bases from V and 8 from J, leaving 9 bases between them. Germline assignment: CDR1 LNHDA and CDR2 SQIVND (reference sequence). The CDR3 loop spans 11 amino acids. The CDR3: CASSWVYGYTF. CDR3 nucleotide sequence: TGTGCCAGTAGTTGGGTGTACGGCTACACCTTC.

The chain combines TRBV5-1 with TRBJ1-5; weak D call: TRBD1 (5 bases). With 4 bases removed from V and 4 bases from J, the gap between germline ends came to 15 bases. The CDR3 is 15 amino acids. The germline CDR1 and CDR2 sequences are SGHRS and YFSETQ. CDR3 DNA: TGCGCCAGCAGCCCACAGTGGGGCACTAATCAGCCCCAGCATTTT. Translating gives CASSPQWGTNQPQHF.

This clone was found a few times. This rearrangement joins TRBV6-8 to TRBJ1-5, with a possible D match to TRBD1 (6 bases). The V end lost 5 bases, the J end lost 6 bases, and 17 bases lay between the germline ends. This CDR3 is built from 15 residues. Looked up from germline, CDR1 is MNHGY and CDR2 is SAAAGT. The CDR3 DNA reads as TGTGCCAGCAGTGACGGGGGGCCCGGGGGTCAGCCCCAGCATTTT. It specifies CASSDGGPGGQPQHF.

The V gene is TRBV10-2, the J gene TRBJ1-6; tentatively, D is TRBD1 (6 bases). Germline CDR1 and CDR2: WSHSY and SAAADI. This CDR3 has 15 amino acids. The ends were cut back, 3 bases at V and 9 bases at J, with 15 bases in the middle. This chain's CDR3 is CASSDLQGASSPLHF. CDR3 bases: TGCGCCAGCAGTGACCTACAGGGTGCAAGTTCACCCCTCCACTTT.

The chain combines TRBV5-1 with TRBJ2-7; 9 positions match TRBD1. The CDR3 is made up of 16 amino acids. From germline, CDR1 is SGHRS and CDR2 YFSETQ. J gave up 2 bases and V 2 bases, and 8 bases lay outside the gene matches. CDR3 bases: TGCGCCAGCAGCTTAGTGGACAGGGGAGGCACCTACGAGCAGTACTTC. This gives the protein CASSLVDRGGTYEQYF.

This clone is large within its sample. V is TRBV19 and J is TRBJ1-1; D gene unclear. Trimming stripped 3 bases from V and 6 bases from J, with 11 bases between. The CDR3 is 13 residues long. Germline assignment: CDR1 LNHDA and CDR2 SQIVND (reference sequence). Here the CDR3 reads CASSMEGGAEAFF. As DNA, the CDR3 is TGTGCCAGTAGTATGGAGGGAGGCGCTGAAGCTTTCTTT.

The chain employs TRBV19 and TRBJ2-2; D is undetermined. V was pared by 3 bases and J by 3 bases, with 2 bases between. Germline V gene sequence: CDR1 LNHDA, CDR2 SQIVND (reference sequence). The CDR3 loop spans 12 amino acids. The chain's CDR3 is CASSIYTGELFF. Written as DNA, the CDR3 is TGTGCCAGTAGTATCTACACCGGGGAGCTGTTTTTT.

The V call is TRBV19, the J call TRBJ1-4; D not resolved. The CDR3 loop spans 16 amino acids. The V end lost 5 bases, the J end lost 0 bases, and 13 bases lay between the germline ends. The germline CDR1 and CDR2 sequences are LNHDA and SQIVND (reference sequence). CDR3 amino acids: CASSSTTRTTNEKLFF. Written as DNA, the CDR3 is TGTGCCAGTAGTTCGACGACTCGAACAACTAATGAAAAACTGTTTTTT.

In its sample, this clone was seen a few times. This chain connects TRBV6-8 to TRBJ1-4, with TRBD1 matching over 8 bases. The CDR3 is made up of 14 amino acids. Trimming took 4 bases from V and 7 from J; bases not matched to a gene: 5. The germline gives CDR1 MNHGY, CDR2 SAAAGT. The CDR3 here is CASSFTGGSEKLFF. The CDR3, as DNA: TGTGCCAGCAGTTTCACAGGGGGGAGTGAAAAACTGTTTTTT.

This clone occurred a few times. The chain employs TRBV19 and TRBJ2-7; D call uncertain. Per the germline V gene, CDR1 is LNHDA and CDR2 is SQIVND (reference sequence). There are 13 residues in the CDR3. Between the trimmed V and J ends, which lost 3 bases and 5 bases, there was a span of 11 bases. The CDR3 DNA reads TGTGCCAGTAGTATCGTCAGGCACCACGAGCAGTACTTC. This codes for CASSIVRHHEQYF.

This clone qualifies as medium-sized. V is TRBV6-8 and J is TRBJ1-5, with D possibly being TRBD1 (6 bases). With 2 bases removed from V and 2 bases from J, the gap between germline ends came to 13 bases. The CDR3 length is 16 residues. CDR1 is MNHGY and CDR2 is SAAAGT in the germline V gene. The CDR3 nucleotides read TGTGCCAGCAGTTACCCCACAGGGAGCGGCAATCAGCCCCAGCATTTT. Its protein product is CASSYPTGSGNQPQHF.

This clone was detected a few times. The gene calls are TRBV28 and TRBJ2-2; D unresolved. This CDR3 spans 15 amino acids. Between the trimmed V and J ends, which lost 3 bases and 1 base, there was a span of 9 bases. CDR1 MDHEN and CDR2 SYDVKM come from the germline V gene. In nucleotides, the CDR3 is TGTGCCAGCAGTTTGACGGTTTTGAACACCGGGGAGCTGTTTTTT. This encodes CASSLTVLNTGELFF.

The chain uses TRBV10-1 and TRBJ1-5; D not certain. CDR1 is WNHNN, CDR2 SYGVQD, per germline (reference sequence). The ends were cut back, 2 bases at V and 1 base at J, with 0 bases in the middle. The CDR3 is 12 amino acids. This CDR3 is CASSESNQPQHF. The CDR3 nucleotides are TGCGCCAGCAGTGAGAGCAATCAGCCCCAGCATTTT.

The chain joins TRBV11-3 to TRBJ2-1; tentative D call: TRBD2 (5 bases). Germline CDR1 reads SGHNT; CDR2 reads YENEEA. V lost 5 bases and J lost 0, with 14 bases in between. CDR3 length: 16 amino acids. The CDR3 nucleotides read TGTGCCAGCAGCCCCGACGGGATTAGCTCCTACAATGAGCAGTTCTTC. It encodes CASSPDGISSYNEQFF.